This T cell receptor beta chain originates from a study of tumor-infiltrating lymphocytes in localized non-small cell lung cancer. In the study overall: The cohort mixed smokers and never-smokers, several histologies, and some post-neoadjuvant-chemotherapy samples.

This clone was seen only once. The target antigen is unknown. This table comes from immunoSEQ multiplex PCR, and its TCRdb copy is limited to in-frame clones, with some not included. The sample has more than 9,500 clones; approximately 71% are singletons. Study-wide results and limits: Each assay used a separate piece of the same tissue. Compared with uninvolved lung, tumors showed higher T cell infiltration by TCRbeta sequencing.

Material for sequencing was lung tumor tissue. This receptor was taken from a human donor with non-small cell lung cancer.

The CDR3 coding sequence is TGTGCCAGCAGCTCTTCGACAGGGACCTACAATGAGCAGTTCTTC. Translation: CASSSSTGTYNEQFF. The V gene is TRBV7-6, the J gene TRBJ2-1; TRBD1 matches 7 bases. V lost 4 bases, J lost 2 bases, and 5 bases stayed unmatched. Germline-derived CDR1 and CDR2 are SGHVS and FNYEAQ. The CDR3 length is 15 residues.